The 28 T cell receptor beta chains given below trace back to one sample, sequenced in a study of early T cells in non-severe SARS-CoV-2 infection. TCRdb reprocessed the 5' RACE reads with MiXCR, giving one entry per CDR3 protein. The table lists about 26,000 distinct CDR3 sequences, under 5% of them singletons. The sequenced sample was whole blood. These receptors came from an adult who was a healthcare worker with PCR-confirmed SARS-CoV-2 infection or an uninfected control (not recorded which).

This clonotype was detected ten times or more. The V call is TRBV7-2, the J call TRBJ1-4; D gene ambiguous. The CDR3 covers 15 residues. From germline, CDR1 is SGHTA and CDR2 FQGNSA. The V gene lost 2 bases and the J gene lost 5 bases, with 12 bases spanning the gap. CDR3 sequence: CASSLSIGMNEKLFF. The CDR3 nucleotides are TGTGCCAGCAGCTTATCGATAGGCATGAATGAAAAACTGTTTTTT.

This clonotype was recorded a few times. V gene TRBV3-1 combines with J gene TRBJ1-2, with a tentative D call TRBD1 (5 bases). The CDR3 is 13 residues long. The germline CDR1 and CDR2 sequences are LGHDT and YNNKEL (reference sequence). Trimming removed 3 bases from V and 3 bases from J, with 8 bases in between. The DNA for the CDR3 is TGTGCCAGCAGCCACCTAGGGGACTATGGCTACACCTTC. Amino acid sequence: CASSHLGDYGYTF.

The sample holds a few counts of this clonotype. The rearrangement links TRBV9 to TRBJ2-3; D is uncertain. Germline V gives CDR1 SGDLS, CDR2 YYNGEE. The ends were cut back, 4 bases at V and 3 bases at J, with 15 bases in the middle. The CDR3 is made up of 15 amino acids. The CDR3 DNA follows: TGTGCCAGCAGCCTCAACAGTGCAAGTACAGATACGCAGTATTTT. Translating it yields CASSLNSASTDTQYF.

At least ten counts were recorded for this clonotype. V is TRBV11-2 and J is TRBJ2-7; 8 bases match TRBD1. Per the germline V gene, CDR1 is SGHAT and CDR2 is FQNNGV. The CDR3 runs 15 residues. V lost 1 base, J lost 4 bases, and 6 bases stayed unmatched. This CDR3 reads CASSLGTGNLYEQYF. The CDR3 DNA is TGTGCCAGCAGCTTAGGGACAGGGAACCTATACGAGCAGTACTTC.

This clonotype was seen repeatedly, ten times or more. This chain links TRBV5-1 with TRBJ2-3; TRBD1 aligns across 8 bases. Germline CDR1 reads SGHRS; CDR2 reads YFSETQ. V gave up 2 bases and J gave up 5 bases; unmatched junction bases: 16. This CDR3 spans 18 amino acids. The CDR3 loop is CASSLNPAGTGAGDTQYF. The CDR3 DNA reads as TGCGCCAGCAGCTTAAACCCAGCCGGGACAGGCGCCGGAGATACGCAGTATTTT.

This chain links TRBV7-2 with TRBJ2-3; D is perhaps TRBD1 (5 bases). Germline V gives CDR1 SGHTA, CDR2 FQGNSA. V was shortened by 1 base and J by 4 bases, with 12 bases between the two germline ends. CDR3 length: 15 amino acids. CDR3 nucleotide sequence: TGTGCCAGCAGCTTAGATCGCGTGACAGCAGATACGCAGTATTTT. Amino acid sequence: CASSLDRVTADTQYF.

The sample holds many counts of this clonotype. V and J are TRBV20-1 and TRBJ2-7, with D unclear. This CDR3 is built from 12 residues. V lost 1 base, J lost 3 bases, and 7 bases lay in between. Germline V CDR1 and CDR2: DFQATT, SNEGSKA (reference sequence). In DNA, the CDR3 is TGCAGTGCTAGAGGGGGATTCTACGAGCAGTACTTC. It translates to CSARGGFYEQYF.

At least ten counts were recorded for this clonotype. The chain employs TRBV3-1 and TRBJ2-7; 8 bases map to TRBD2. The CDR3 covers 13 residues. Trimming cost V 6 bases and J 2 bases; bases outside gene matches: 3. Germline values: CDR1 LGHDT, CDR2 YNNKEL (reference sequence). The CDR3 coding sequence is TGTGCCAGCAGGTATAGCGGGACCTACGAGCAGTACTTC. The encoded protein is CASRYSGTYEQYF.

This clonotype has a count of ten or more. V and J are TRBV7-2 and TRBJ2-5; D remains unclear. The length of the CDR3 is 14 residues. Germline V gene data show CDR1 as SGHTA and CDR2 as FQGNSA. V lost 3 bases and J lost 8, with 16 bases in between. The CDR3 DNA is TGTGCCAGCAGCTTTAACAGCCCAAGCGATACCCAGTACTTC. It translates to CASSFNSPSDTQYF. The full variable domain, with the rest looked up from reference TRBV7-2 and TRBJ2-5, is GAGVSQSPSNKVTEKGKDVELRCDPISGHTALYWYRQSLGQGLEFLIYFQGNSAPDKSGLPSDRFSAERTGGSVSTLTIQRTQQEDSAVYLCASSFNSPSDTQYFGPGTRLLVL.

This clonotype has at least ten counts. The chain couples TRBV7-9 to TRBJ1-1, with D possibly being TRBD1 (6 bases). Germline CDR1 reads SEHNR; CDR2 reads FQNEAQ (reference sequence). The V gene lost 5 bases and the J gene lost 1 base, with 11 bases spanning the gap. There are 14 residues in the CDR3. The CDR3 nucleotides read TGTGCCAGCAGCCGTGGACAGACGAACACTGAAGCTTTCTTT. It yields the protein CASSRGQTNTEAFF.

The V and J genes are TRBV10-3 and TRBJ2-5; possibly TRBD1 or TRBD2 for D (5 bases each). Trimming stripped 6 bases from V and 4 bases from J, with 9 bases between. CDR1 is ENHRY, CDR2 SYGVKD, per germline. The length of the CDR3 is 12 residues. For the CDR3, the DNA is TGTGCCATCAGGGGGGACGGAGAGACCCAGTACTTC. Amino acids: CAIRGDGETQYF.

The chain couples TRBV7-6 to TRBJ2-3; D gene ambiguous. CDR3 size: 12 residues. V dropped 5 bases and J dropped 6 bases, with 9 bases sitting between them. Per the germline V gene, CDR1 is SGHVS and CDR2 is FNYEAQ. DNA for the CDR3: TGTGCCAGCAGCCTCCCCCTCGATACGCAGTATTTT. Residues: CASSLPLDTQYF.

The chain's CDR3 is CASSSSGRRLTGELFF. The CDR3 DNA sequence: TGTGCCAGCAGTTCTAGCGGGAGGAGGTTGACCGGGGAGCTGTTTTTT. The J gene is TRBJ2-2, the V gene TRBV6-2 or TRBV6-3; 11 bases fit TRBD2. This CDR3 region has 16 residues. With 4 bases clipped from V and 5 bases from J, the junction kept 6 bases outside the gene matches. Germline CDR1 MNHEY, CDR2 SVGEGT.

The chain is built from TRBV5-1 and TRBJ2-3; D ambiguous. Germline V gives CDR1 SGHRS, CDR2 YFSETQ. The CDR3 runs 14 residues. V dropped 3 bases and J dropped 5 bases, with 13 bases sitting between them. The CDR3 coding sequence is TGCGCCAGCAGCTCAGCATCGGACGGAGATACGCAGTATTTT. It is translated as CASSSASDGDTQYF.

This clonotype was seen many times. In nucleotides, the CDR3 is TGTGCCAGCAGCTCCCTACAGGGGAAGAACACTGAAGCTTTCTTT. It encodes CASSSLQGKNTEAFF. This chain links TRBV7-8 with TRBJ1-1; 7 bases are a match to TRBD1. V was clipped by 4 bases and J by 1 base; unmatched bases: 6. Germline V gene lookup returns CDR1 SGHVS and CDR2 FQNEAQ. The CDR3 is made up of 15 amino acids.

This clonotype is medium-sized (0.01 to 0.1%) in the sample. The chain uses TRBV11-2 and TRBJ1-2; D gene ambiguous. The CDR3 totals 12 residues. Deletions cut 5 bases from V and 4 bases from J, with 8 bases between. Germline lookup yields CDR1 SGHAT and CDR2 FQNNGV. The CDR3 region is CASSRASYGYTF. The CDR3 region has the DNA TGTGCCAGCAGCCGAGCCAGCTATGGCTACACCTTC.

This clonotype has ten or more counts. The CDR3: CSAWDPPGNEQFF. CDR3 bases: TGCAGTGCCTGGGACCCTCCGGGGAATGAGCAGTTCTTC. The V gene is TRBV20-1, the J gene TRBJ2-1; D may be TRBD1 or TRBD2 (5 bases each). This CDR3 has 13 residues. V lost 6 bases and J lost 7, with 16 bases in between. Per germline, CDR1 DFQATT and CDR2 SNEGSKA (reference sequence).

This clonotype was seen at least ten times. The CDR3: CSARQGYQPQHF. The CDR3 bases are TGCAGTGCTAGACAGGGGTATCAGCCCCAGCATTTT. This chain connects TRBV20-1 to TRBJ1-5; weak D call: TRBD1 (6 bases). CDR3 length equals 12 residues. V shed 2 bases and J shed 5 bases, with 7 bases lying between them. The germline V gene has CDR1 DFQATT and CDR2 SNEGSKA (reference sequence).

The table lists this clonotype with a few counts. The CDR3 reads CASSFGTATGELFF. The CDR3 DNA reads TGTGCCAGCAGTTTCGGGACAGCAACCGGGGAGCTGTTTTTT. The gene calls are TRBV12-3 or TRBV12-4 and TRBJ2-2; 7 bases match TRBD1. The V segment lost 3 bases and the J segment 5 bases; nucleotides outside the gene matches: 3. The CDR3 consists of 14 residues.

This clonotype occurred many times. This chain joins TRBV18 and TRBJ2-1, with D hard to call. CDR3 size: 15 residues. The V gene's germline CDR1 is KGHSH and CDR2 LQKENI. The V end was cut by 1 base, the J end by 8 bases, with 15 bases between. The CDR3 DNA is TGTGCCAGCTCACCACGGGCGGAAGGTCCCTATGAGCAGTTCTTC. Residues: CASSPRAEGPYEQFF.

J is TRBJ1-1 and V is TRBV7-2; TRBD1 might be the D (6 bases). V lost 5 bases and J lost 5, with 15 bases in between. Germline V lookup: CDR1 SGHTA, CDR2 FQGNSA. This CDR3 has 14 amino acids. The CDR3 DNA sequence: TGTGCCAGCAGCCCCACAGGGAGGAGGACTGAAGCTTTCTTT. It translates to CASSPTGRRTEAFF.

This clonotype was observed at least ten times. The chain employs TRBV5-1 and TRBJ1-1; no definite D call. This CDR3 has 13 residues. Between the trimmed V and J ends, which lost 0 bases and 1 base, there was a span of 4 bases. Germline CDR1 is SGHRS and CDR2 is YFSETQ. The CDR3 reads CASSLEQNTEAFF. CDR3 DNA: TGCGCCAGCAGCTTGGAACAGAACACTGAAGCTTTCTTT. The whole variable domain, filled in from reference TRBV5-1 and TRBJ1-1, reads KAGVTQTPRYLIKTRGQQVTLSCSPISGHRSVSWYQQTPGQGLQFLFEYFSETQRNKGNFPGRFSGRQFSNSRSEMNVSTLELGDSALYLCASSLEQNTEAFFGQGTRLTVV.

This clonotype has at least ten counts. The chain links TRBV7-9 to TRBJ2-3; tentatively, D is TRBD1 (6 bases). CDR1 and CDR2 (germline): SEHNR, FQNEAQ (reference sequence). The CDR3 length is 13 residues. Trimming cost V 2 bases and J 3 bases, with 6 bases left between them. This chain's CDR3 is CASSLQGTDTQYF. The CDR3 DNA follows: TGTGCCAGCAGCTTACAGGGGACAGATACGCAGTATTTT.

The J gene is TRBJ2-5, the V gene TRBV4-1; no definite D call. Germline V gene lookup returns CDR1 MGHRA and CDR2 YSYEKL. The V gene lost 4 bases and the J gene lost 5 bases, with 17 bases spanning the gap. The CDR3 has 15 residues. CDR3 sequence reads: CASSLDGSGGETQYF. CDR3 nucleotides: TGCGCCAGCAGCCTGGACGGATCTGGTGGGGAGACCCAGTACTTC.

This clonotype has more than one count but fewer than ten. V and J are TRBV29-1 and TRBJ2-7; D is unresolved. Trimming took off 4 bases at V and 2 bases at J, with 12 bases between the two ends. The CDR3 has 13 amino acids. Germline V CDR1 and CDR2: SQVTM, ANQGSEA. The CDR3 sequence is CSVAKGSAYEQYF. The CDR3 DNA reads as TGCAGCGTTGCCAAAGGATCAGCCTACGAGCAGTACTTC.

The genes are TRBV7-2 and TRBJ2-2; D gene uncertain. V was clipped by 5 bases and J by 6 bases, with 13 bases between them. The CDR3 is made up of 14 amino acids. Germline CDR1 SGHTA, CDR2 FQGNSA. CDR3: CASSPDLRAGELFF. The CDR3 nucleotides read TGTGCCAGCAGCCCCGATTTGAGAGCCGGGGAGCTGTTTTTT.

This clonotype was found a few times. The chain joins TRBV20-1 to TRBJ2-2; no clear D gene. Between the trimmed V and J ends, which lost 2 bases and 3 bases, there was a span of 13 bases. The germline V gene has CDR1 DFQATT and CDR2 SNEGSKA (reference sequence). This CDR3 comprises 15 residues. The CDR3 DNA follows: TGCAGTGCTAGAAAAGGCTACCGAGACACCGGGGAGCTGTTTTTT. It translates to CSARKGYRDTGELFF.

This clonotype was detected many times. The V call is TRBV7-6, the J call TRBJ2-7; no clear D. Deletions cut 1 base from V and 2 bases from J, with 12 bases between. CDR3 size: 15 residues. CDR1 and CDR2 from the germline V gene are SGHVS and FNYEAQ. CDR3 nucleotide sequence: TGTGCCAGCAGCTTAGGTGGAGACGGAACCTACGAGCAGTACTTC. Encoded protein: CASSLGGDGTYEQYF.